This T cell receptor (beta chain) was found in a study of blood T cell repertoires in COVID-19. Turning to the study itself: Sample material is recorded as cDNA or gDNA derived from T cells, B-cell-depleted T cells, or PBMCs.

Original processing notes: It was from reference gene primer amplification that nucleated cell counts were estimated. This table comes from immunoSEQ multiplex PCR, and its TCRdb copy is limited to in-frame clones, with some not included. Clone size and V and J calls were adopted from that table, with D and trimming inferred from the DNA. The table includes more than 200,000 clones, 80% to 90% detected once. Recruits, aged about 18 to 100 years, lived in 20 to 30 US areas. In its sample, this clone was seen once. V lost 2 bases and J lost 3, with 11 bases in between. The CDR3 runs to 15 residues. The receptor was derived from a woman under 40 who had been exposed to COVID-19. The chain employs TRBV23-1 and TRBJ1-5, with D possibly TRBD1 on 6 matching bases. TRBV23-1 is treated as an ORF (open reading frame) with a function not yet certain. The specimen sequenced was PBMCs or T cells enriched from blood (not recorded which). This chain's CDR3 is CASSQDGQFNQPQHF. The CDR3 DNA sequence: TGCGCCAGCAGTCAAGACGGACAGTTCAATCAGCCCCAGCATTTT.